This T cell receptor (beta chain) stems from a study of OX40 agonist ivuxolimab in advanced cancers. Study outcomes and limitations: Expanded clones were, on average, more numerous among CD8+ T cells than CD4+.

Using immunoSEQ multiplex PCR, the repertoire was profiled, and TCRdb retains in-frame clones only, with some absent. The table lists approximately 66,000 clones, about 85% of them singletons. Concerning this clone itself: Its antigen is undetermined.

The receptor comes from an adult with an advanced solid tumor such as melanoma, head and neck, liver or kidney cancer. Sequencing used CD4+ or CD8+ T cells sorted from blood, obtained in a trial of the OX40 agonist ivuxolimab.

Here the CDR3 reads CASSLAGESTDTQYF. DNA of the CDR3: TGTGCCAGCTCGCTAGCGGGAGAGAGCACAGATACGCAGTATTTT. The gene calls are TRBV18 and TRBJ2-3; 10 bases are a match to TRBD2. Germline loops: CDR1 KGHSH, CDR2 LQKENI. V shed 6 bases and J 0 bases; nucleotides not matched to a gene: 3. The length of the CDR3 is 15 residues.